The 23 T cell receptor beta chains below all came from one sample that was sequenced in a study of tumor-infiltrating lymphocytes in primary liver carcinoma. RNA isolated from unsorted whole blood supplied the blood RNA, with germline DNA also extracted. Synthesis of TCR beta cDNA was carried out from approximately 470 ng total RNA with a constant-region primer. It was through three nested multiplex PCR rounds of slightly modified ARM-PCR that TCR beta libraries arose. Both of the initial two PCR rounds ran for 10 cycles and employed TRBV1-TRBV30 forward primers alongside a C-beta reverse primer. TCRdb re-called the multiplex PCR reads with MiXCR, one entry per CDR3 protein. The sample has about 200,000 distinct CDR3 sequences, 65% seen once; the top ten hold roughly 7%. Sequenced sample: peripheral blood. The receptors were sampled from a woman aged 55-75 years with primary liver carcinoma and hepatitis B virus infection.

The V call is TRBV4-1, the J call TRBJ2-7; D is perhaps TRBD1 (5 bases). V lost 4 bases and J lost 1, with 14 bases in between. The CDR3 spans 15 residues. CDR1 and CDR2 (germline): MGHRA, YSYEKL. CDR3 residues: CASSPKHRGSYEQYF. For the CDR3, the DNA is TGCGCCAGCAGCCCCAAGCATAGGGGTTCCTACGAGCAGTACTTC.

About this clonotype itself: One junction end disagrees with the germline gene, perhaps due to a read error. The chain is built from TRBV11-2 and TRBJ2-4, with a weak D call TRBD1 (6 bases). CDR1 SGHAT and CDR2 FQNNGV come from the germline V gene. The CDR3 covers 17 residues. The DNA of the CDR3 is TGTGCTAGCAGCTTAGTGCAGGGGATGGGCGTCATAAACATTCAGTACTTC. It encodes CASSLVQGMGVINIQYF.

Concerning this clonotype: Its ends do not fully match the called genes, so a read error is possible. The rearrangement joins TRBV11-2 to TRBJ2-7; TRBD2 is a possible D gene (6 bases). Germline-derived CDR1 and CDR2 are SGHAT and FQNNGV. The CDR3 totals 16 residues. CDR3 loop: CASSLLRGRTMLEQYF. In nucleotides, the CDR3 is TGTGCCAGCAGCTTATTACGAGGGAGGACTATGTTAGAGCAATACTTC. Variable domain in full (rest from reference TRBV11-2 and TRBJ2-7): EAGVAQSPRYKIIEKRQSVAFWCNPISGHATLYWYQQILGQGPKLLIQFQNNGVVDDSQLPKDRFSAERLKGVDSTLKIQPAKLEDSAVYLCASSLLRGRTMLEQYFGPGTRLTVT.

J is TRBJ2-1 and V is TRBV11-2, with 13 positions matching TRBD2. The J segment lost 7 bases and the V segment lost 6 bases, leaving 9 bases of the junction unmatched. Per germline, CDR1 SGHAT and CDR2 FQNNGV. The CDR3 totals 16 residues. In DNA form, the CDR3 reads TGTGCCAGCAGTCGCGGGACTAGCGGGAATCTAAATGAGCAGTTCTTC. Protein: CASSRGTSGNLNEQFF.

In the case of this clonotype: The conserved phenylalanine or tryptophan is not found at the CDR3 terminus, so this likely reflects a read error. Because the CDR3's place on the DNA is in doubt, the DNA is left out and the CDR3 is given as listed by TCRdb. The chain employs TRBV12-3 or TRBV12-4 and TRBJ1-1. A total of 11 residues make up the CDR3, ends included. The CDR3 is CASSRRAETFI.

On this clonotype itself: At one end, the junction sequence differs from germline, possibly due to a read error. This chain joins TRBV4-1 and TRBJ2-1; no clear D. The CDR3 is 16 amino acids. Germline values: CDR1 MGHRA, CDR2 YSYEKL. The CDR3 protein is CAISLQPTGFMAAPFF. In DNA, the CDR3 is TGCGCCATCAGCCTCCAACCGACTGGCTTCATGGCGGCCCCGTTCTTC.

V usage is TRBV25-1 and J usage is TRBJ1-6, with D possibly TRBD1 on 6 matching bases. V was shortened by 3 bases and J by 9 bases, with 12 bases between the two germline ends. Germline V gene lookup returns CDR1 MGHDK and CDR2 SYGVNS. This CDR3 comprises 14 residues. In DNA form, the CDR3 reads TGTGCCAGCAGTGAGGGGGGCGCCTCTTCACCCCTCCACTTT. This codes for CASSEGGASSPLHF. The whole variable domain, remainder taken from reference TRBV25-1 and TRBJ1-6, is EADIYQTPRYLVIGTGKKITLECSQTMGHDKMYWYQQDPGMELHLIHYSYGVNSTEKGDLSSESTVSRIRTEHFPLTLESARPSHTSQYLCASSEGGASSPLHFGNGTRLTVT.

The chain recombines TRBV11-2 with TRBJ2-1, with 9 bases that match TRBD1. The CDR3 spans 17 residues. Germline lookup yields CDR1 SGHAT and CDR2 FQNNGV. J gave up 9 bases and V 2 bases, and 14 bases lay outside the gene matches. In nucleotides, the CDR3 is TGTGCCAGCAGCTTAACACACGGACAGGGGTGCAGGGGTGAGCAGTTCTTC. It is translated as CASSLTHGQGCRGEQFF.

The chain combines TRBV11-2 with TRBJ2-6; 7 bases agree with TRBD1. The J segment lost 9 bases and the V segment lost 2 bases, leaving 7 bases of the junction unmatched. The length of the CDR3 is 15 residues. Per the germline V gene, CDR1 is SGHAT and CDR2 is FQNNGV. CDR3 loop: CASSLTINRGNVLTF. The CDR3 nucleotides are TGTGCCAGCAGCTTAACGATAAACAGGGGCAACGTCCTGACTTTC.

At least ten counts were recorded for this clonotype. The chain employs TRBV4-1 and TRBJ2-1; the D gene is possibly TRBD2 (6 bases). The CDR3 spans 10 residues. V was pared by 5 bases and J by 11 bases, with 7 bases between. Germline V gene lookup returns CDR1 MGHRA and CDR2 YSYEKL. In DNA, the CDR3 is TGCGCCAGCAGCGCGGGACAGCAGTTCTTC. It codes for CASSAGQQFF.

About this clonotype itself: This may be a read error: a much more frequent sequence differs by one nucleotide. The chain has TRBV5-1 and TRBJ2-3, with D perhaps TRBD2 (5 bases). Germline CDR1 reads SGHRS; CDR2 reads YFSETQ. The CDR3 runs 15 residues. The V gene lost 5 bases and the J gene lost 0 bases, with 13 bases spanning the gap. Written as DNA, the CDR3 is TGCGCCAGCAGTAGACTAACCGATAGCACAGATACGCAGTATTTT. Translation: CASSRLTDSTDTQYF.

As to this clonotype: One end of the junction varies from germline; a read error may be responsible. The CDR3: CASSLGQSRGQYF. The DNA of the CDR3 is TGTGCCAGTAGTTTGGGACAATCGAGGGGGCAGTACTTC. The chain combines TRBV6-5 with TRBJ2-7; TRBD1 is a possible D gene (6 bases). Germline V gives CDR1 MNHEY, CDR2 SVGAGI. This CDR3 has 13 amino acids.

This clonotype was observed at least ten times. The rearrangement links TRBV29-1 to TRBJ2-1; 10 bases align to TRBD2. CDR3 size: 13 residues. Germline lookup yields CDR1 SQVTM and CDR2 ANQGSEA. V lost 6 bases to trimming and J lost 6 bases; unmatched junction nucleotides: 5. For the CDR3, the DNA is TGCAGCGTGGTCAGCGGGAGGGGCAATGAGCAGTTCTTC. Its translation is CSVVSGRGNEQFF.

This clonotype came up once. It may be a read error: a sequence one base away is much more abundant. This chain joins TRBV29-1 and TRBJ1-1, with 7 bases identical to TRBD1. Germline V gene sequence: CDR1 SQVTM, CDR2 ANQGSEA. The CDR3 has 14 residues. CDR3 in DNA: TGCAGCGTTATAACGGGACAGAGGAACACTGAAGCTTTATTT. Translating it yields CSVITGQRNTEALF.

Regarding this clonotype: A much larger clone is a single base away; this may be a read error. CDR3 in amino acids: CASSSVTSGKGTQYF. Written as DNA, the CDR3 is TGTGCCAGCAGCTCTGTCACTAGCGGGAAAGGGACCCAGTACTTC. The chain uses TRBV5-6 and TRBJ2-5, with 10 bases matching TRBD2. The trim removed 3 bases at V and 7 bases at J, leaving 9 bases unmatched. The V gene's germline CDR1 is SGHDT and CDR2 YYEEEE. The CDR3 sequence is 15 residues long. Full variable domain (missing parts from reference TRBV5-6 and TRBJ2-5): DAGVTQSPTHLIKTRGQQVTLRCSPKSGHDTVSWYQQALGQGPQFIFQYYEEEERQRGNFPDRFSGHQFPNYSSELNVNALLLGDSALYLCASSSVTSGKGTQYFGPGTRLLVL.

Comment on this clonotype: A junction boundary mismatches the germline segment, possibly from a read error. The CDR3 here is CDISKVGYPEAFF. CDR3 DNA sequence: TGTGACATCAGCAAGGTAGGGTACCCTGAAGCTTTCTTT. This sequence joins TRBV10-3 and TRBJ1-1; D is unresolved. CDR3 length: 13 amino acids. Per germline, CDR1 ENHRY and CDR2 SYGVKD.

This clonotype was picked up a small number of times. The chain employs TRBV7-8 and TRBJ2-1; D uncertain. Between the trimmed V and J ends, which lost 5 bases and 2 bases, there was a span of 13 bases. CDR1 and CDR2 (germline): SGHVS, FQNEAQ. The CDR3 runs 15 residues. CDR3 residues: CASSPREGTYNEQFF. The DNA for the CDR3 is TGTGCCAGCAGCCCCCGCGAAGGGACCTACAATGAGCAGTTCTTC.

A few counts support this clonotype. The J gene is TRBJ2-2, the V gene TRBV5-6; D not resolved. V gave up 1 base and J gave up 9 bases, with 7 bases separating them. The CDR3 consists of 12 residues. Germline V gene sequence: CDR1 SGHDT, CDR2 YYEEEE. The CDR3 sequence: CASSLPHRELFF. CDR3 sequence (DNA): TGTGCCAGCAGCTTGCCCCACCGGGAGCTGTTTTTT.

The sample holds many counts of this clonotype. The V gene is TRBV6-1, the J gene TRBJ2-1; D unresolved. V dropped 9 bases and J dropped 5 bases, with 14 bases sitting between them. From germline, CDR1 is MNHNS and CDR2 SASEGT. The CDR3 spans 13 residues. In DNA, the CDR3 is TGTGCCAGTACCCTAGGGAACCACAATGAGCAGTTCTTC. This translates into CASTLGNHNEQFF.

About this clonotype itself: Germline and junction disagree at one end, which may indicate a read error. V gene TRBV4-1 combines with J gene TRBJ1-1, with TRBD1 matching over 9 bases. This CDR3 comprises 14 residues. In germline, CDR1 is MGHRA, CDR2 YSYEKL. CDR3 sequence: CSSSQGQGGSEAFF. The CDR3 DNA is TGCTCCAGCAGCCAGGGACAGGGCGGTTCTGAAGCTTTCTTT.

Concerning this clonotype itself: At one end, the junction sequence differs from germline, possibly due to a read error. The chain employs TRBV10-1 and TRBJ2-2; TRBD2 matches 12 bases. CDR1 is WNHNN and CDR2 is SYGVQD in the germline V gene (reference sequence). The CDR3 consists of 17 residues. The CDR3 nucleotides are TGCGCCAACAGTCCGGGACTAGCGGGCCCAGGGGTCGGGGAGCTGTTTTTT. Protein sequence: CANSPGLAGPGVGELFF.

This clonotype showed up many times. This sequence joins TRBV29-1 and TRBJ2-7, with D unresolved. Trimming took off 7 bases at V and 1 base at J, with 14 bases between the two ends. Germline-derived CDR1 and CDR2 are SQVTM and ANQGSEA. The CDR3 is 13 amino acids. CDR3: CSGFDSTSYEQYF. Written as DNA, the CDR3 is TGCAGCGGATTTGACTCTACTTCCTACGAGCAGTACTTC.

Worth noting for this clonotype: This CDR3 fails to terminate in the conserved phenylalanine or tryptophan, so it likely reflects a read error. The CDR3 loop reads CVSSLAGLNTEAFL. The CDR3, as DNA: TGTGTCAGCAGTTTGGCAGGGCTGAACACTGAAGCTTTCCTT. This chain connects TRBV12-3 or TRBV12-4 to TRBJ1-1; tentatively, D is TRBD1 (5 bases). The CDR3 extends over 14 amino acids.